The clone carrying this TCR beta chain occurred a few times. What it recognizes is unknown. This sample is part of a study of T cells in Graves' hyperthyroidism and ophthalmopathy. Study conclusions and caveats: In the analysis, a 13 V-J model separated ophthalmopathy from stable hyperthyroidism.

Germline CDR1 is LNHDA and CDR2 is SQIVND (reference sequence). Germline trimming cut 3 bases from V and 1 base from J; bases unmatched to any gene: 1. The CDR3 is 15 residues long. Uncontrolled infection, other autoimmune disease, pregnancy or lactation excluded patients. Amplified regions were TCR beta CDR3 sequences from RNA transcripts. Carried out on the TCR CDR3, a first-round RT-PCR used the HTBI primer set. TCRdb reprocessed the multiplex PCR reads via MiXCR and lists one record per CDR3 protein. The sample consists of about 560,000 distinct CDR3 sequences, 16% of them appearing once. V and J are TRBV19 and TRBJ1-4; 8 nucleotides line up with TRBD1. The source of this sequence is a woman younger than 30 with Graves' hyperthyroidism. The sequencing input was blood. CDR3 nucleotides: TGTGCCAGTAGTATCGACAGGGGAACTAATGAAAAACTGTTTTTT. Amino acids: CASSIDRGTNEKLFF.